A single sample is the source of the 10 T cell receptor beta chains below, sequenced in a study of T cell changes during pregnancy in multiple sclerosis. Repertoires were generated with immunoSEQ multiplex PCR, while TCRdb's copy carries only in-frame clones and drops some. The repertoire holds about 39,000 clones, with 90% as singletons. The sample was CD4+ T cells from peripheral blood mononuclear cells, taken in the first trimester of pregnancy. These receptors were obtained from a female donor in good health, enrolled as a control in a pregnancy study.

The V gene is TRBV7-2, the J gene TRBJ2-4; 7 positions match TRBD1. Trimming took 3 bases from V and 8 from J; bases not matched to a gene: 13. Germline loops: CDR1 SGHTA, CDR2 FQGNSA. This CDR3 is built from 16 residues. The CDR3, as DNA: TGTGCCAGCAGCTTGGGACAGATTTTCGGTAGGGACATTCAGTACTTC. Its protein is CASSLGQIFGRDIQYF. Complete variable domain (other parts from reference TRBV7-2 and TRBJ2-4): GAGVSQSPSNKVTEKGKDVELRCDPISGHTALYWYRQSLGQGLEFLIYFQGNSAPDKSGLPSDRFSAERTGGSVSTLTIQRTQQEDSAVYLCASSLGQIFGRDIQYFGAGTRLSVL.

The rearrangement uses TRBV11-1 and TRBJ2-3, with no clear D. Germline V lookup: CDR1 SGHAT, CDR2 FQDESV (reference sequence). This CDR3 spans 15 amino acids. V was shortened by 2 bases and J by 3 bases, with 12 bases between the two germline ends. The CDR3 spells CASSLRVGVTDTQYF. CDR3 nucleotides: TGTGCCAGCAGCTTACGCGTTGGTGTTACAGATACGCAGTATTTT.

The chain recombines TRBV7-6 with TRBJ1-5; 7 nucleotides agree with TRBD1. This CDR3 contains 14 residues. Germline V gene data show CDR1 as SGHVS and CDR2 as FNYEAQ. The J segment lost 3 bases and the V segment lost 6 bases, leaving 5 bases of the junction unmatched. CDR3: CASSSGQFNQPQHF. In nucleotides, the CDR3 is TGTGCCAGCAGTTCGGGACAGTTCAATCAGCCCCAGCATTTT.

CDR3 sequence: CASSPEIIGSGELFF. The CDR3 DNA reads as TGTGCCAGCTCACCAGAGATCATCGGGTCCGGGGAGCTGTTTTTT. The gene calls are TRBV18 and TRBJ2-2; D not resolved. Germline V gene sequence: CDR1 KGHSH, CDR2 LQKENI. The CDR3 totals 15 residues. Trimming took 2 bases from V and 6 from J, leaving 13 bases between them.

CDR3 region: CASSLGGDRYNSPLHF. The CDR3 bases are TGTGCCAGCAGCTTAGGGGGCGACCGATATAATTCACCCCTCCACTTT. J is TRBJ1-6 and V is TRBV7-2; tentatively, D is TRBD1 (5 bases). This CDR3 is 16 amino acids long. CDR1 is SGHTA, CDR2 FQGNSA, per germline. V lost 1 base to trimming and J lost 4 bases, with 11 bases between them. The full variable domain, with the rest looked up from reference TRBV7-2 and TRBJ1-6, is GAGVSQSPSNKVTEKGKDVELRCDPISGHTALYWYRQSLGQGLEFLIYFQGNSAPDKSGLPSDRFSAERTGGSVSTLTIQRTQQEDSAVYLCASSLGGDRYNSPLHFGNGTRLTVT.

The rearrangement joins TRBV6-1 to TRBJ2-1, with 10 nucleotides matching TRBD2. Germline V gene lookup returns CDR1 MNHNS and CDR2 SASEGT. The CDR3 runs to 15 residues. Trimming removed 4 bases from V and 6 bases from J; junction bases left unmatched: 6. The DNA of the CDR3 is TGTGCCAGCAGTGCCCCTAGCGGGGGTATCAATGAGCAGTTCTTC. Encoded protein: CASSAPSGGINEQFF.

The genes are TRBV5-1 and TRBJ2-3, with D possibly matching TRBD2 (6 bases). V was shortened by 0 bases and J by 5 bases, with 10 bases between the two germline ends. The CDR3 has 14 residues. Germline V gives CDR1 SGHRS, CDR2 YFSETQ. The CDR3, as DNA: TGCGCCAGCAGCTTGGGGGGGGTCCGAGATACGCAGTATTTT. Amino acids: CASSLGGVRDTQYF.

This sequence joins TRBV7-9 and TRBJ1-5; maybe TRBD1 (6 bases). V was shortened by 3 bases and J by 7 bases, with 13 bases between the two germline ends. The CDR3 runs to 14 residues. Germline-derived CDR1 and CDR2 are SEHNR and FQNEAQ (reference sequence). CDR3 in amino acids: CASSLGGGGQPQHF. The CDR3 DNA reads as TGTGCCAGCAGCTTGGGAGGCGGGGGCCAGCCCCAGCATTTT. Combining the CDR3 with reference TRBV7-9 and TRBJ1-5 gives the whole variable domain DTGVSQNPRHKITKRGQNVTFRCDPISEHNRLYWYRQTLGQGPEFLTYFQNEAQLEKSRLLSDRFSAERPKGSFSTLEIQRTEQGDSAMYLCASSLGGGGQPQHFGDGTRLSIL.

This chain's CDR3 is CASSSAAMNTEAFF. CDR3 coding DNA: TGTGCCAGCAGTTCCGCGGCCATGAACACTGAAGCTTTCTTT. This chain uses TRBV28 with TRBJ1-1; D is unresolved. Trimming left V 4 bases short and J 0 bases short, with 9 bases between. The germline V gene encodes CDR1 MDHEN and CDR2 SYDVKM. This CDR3 spans 14 amino acids.

This chain connects TRBV7-6 to TRBJ2-2; 10 bases align to TRBD1. The CDR3 loop spans 15 amino acids. The germline V gene has CDR1 SGHVS and CDR2 FNYEAQ. Germline trimming cut 5 bases from V and 5 bases from J; bases unmatched to any gene: 5. The CDR3 reads CASSPGQGGTGELFF. CDR3 sequence (DNA): TGTGCCAGCAGCCCCGGACAGGGGGGGACCGGGGAGCTGTTTTTT.